The 17 T cell receptor beta chains reported below all come from one sample, sequenced in a study of blood T cell repertoires in COVID-19 (dated by TCRdb to the early 2020s). Library prep was done by the immunoSEQ multiplex PCR assay. In its TCRdb copy, this immuneACCESS table keeps in-frame sequences only and misses some clones. Where compared with another copy, unresolved V genes explain less than half of these, and the others have no known cause. In all, the sample holds 150,000 to 200,000 clones, and about 86% of those were seen once. Around 7% of the sample belongs to the ten largest clones. The sequenced material came from peripheral blood. The source of these receptors is a woman older than 75 in a cohort sampled during active or convalescent COVID-19.

The chain uses TRBV29-1 and TRBJ2-1; D uncertain. The V end lost 7 bases, the J end lost 1 base, and 11 bases lay between the germline ends. The CDR3 sequence is 13 residues long. CDR1 is SQVTM and CDR2 is ANQGSEA in the germline V gene. The CDR3 sequence is CSAVTLSYNEQFF. The CDR3 DNA reads TGCAGCGCCGTCACCCTATCCTACAATGAGCAGTTCTTC.

This clone was seen only a few times. The rearrangement joins TRBV5-7 to TRBJ2-5, with D possibly matching TRBD2 (5 bases). TRBV5-7 is an ORF, with its function uncertain. The germline V and J ends were trimmed by 3 bases and 3 bases, with 18 bases remaining between them. The CDR3 runs 16 residues. CDR3 DNA: TGTGCCAGCAGCTGGGTGGAGGATTGGACGAAAGAGACCCAGTACTTC. Amino acid sequence: CASSWVEDWTKETQYF.

The CDR3 sequence is CASHDTSNTGELFF. CDR3 coding DNA: TGTGCCAGCCACGACACCTCGAACACCGGGGAGCTGTTTTTT. The gene calls are TRBV19 and TRBJ2-2; D remains unclear. Germline loops: CDR1 LNHDA, CDR2 SQIVND (reference sequence). V gave up 9 bases and J gave up 0 bases, with 11 bases separating them. The CDR3 totals 14 residues.

This chain's CDR3 is CASSDFQGGSYEQYV. CDR3 sequence (DNA): TGTGCCAGCAGTGATTTCCAGGGGGGCTCCTACGAGCAGTACGTC. The chain carries TRBV6-1 and TRBJ2-7, with D tentatively TRBD1 (7 bases). The CDR3 is 15 amino acids. Trimming pared 3 bases from V and 0 bases from J, leaving 12 bases between. Germline CDR1 MNHNS, CDR2 SASEGT.

The chain combines TRBV6-1 with TRBJ1-5; TRBD1 agrees at 8 bases. Unmatched junction bases numbered 6, after V lost 3 bases and J lost 11 bases. The germline CDR1 and CDR2 sequences are MNHNS and SASEGT. The CDR3 spans 13 residues. CDR3 sequence: CASSETGVRAQHF. In nucleotides, the CDR3 is TGTGCCAGCAGTGAGACAGGGGTTCGAGCCCAGCATTTT.

The rearrangement links TRBV3-1 (or the pseudogene TRBV3-2) to TRBJ2-2, with D perhaps TRBD1 (6 bases). The length of the CDR3 is 15 residues. Germline V lookup: CDR1 LGHDT, CDR2 YNNKEL (reference sequence). The germline V and J ends were trimmed by 6 bases and 4 bases, with 15 bases remaining between them. The CDR3, as DNA: TGTGCCAGCAGTCCAGGGGTCCCGGGCACCGGGGAGCTGTTTTTT. It encodes CASSPGVPGTGELFF.

The table lists this clone with a count of one. The V call is TRBV5-1, the J call TRBJ2-5; D call uncertain. Between the trimmed V and J ends, which lost 4 bases and 4 bases, there was a span of 14 bases. The germline V gene has CDR1 SGHRS and CDR2 YFSETQ. The CDR3 length is 14 residues. DNA of the CDR3: TGCGCCAGCAGCCCTCGCGCAGGCTTAGAGACCCAGTACTTC. Residues: CASSPRAGLETQYF.

This chain uses TRBV18 with TRBJ2-5, with 7 bases identical to TRBD1. The CDR3 length is 16 residues. From germline, CDR1 is KGHSH and CDR2 LQKENI. The junction had 10 bases not matched to a gene; V was cut back by 2 bases and J by 4 bases. The CDR3 loop reads CASSPFRQGYGETQYF. The DNA of the CDR3 is TGTGCCAGCTCACCATTCCGACAGGGATACGGAGAGACCCAGTACTTC.

The V and J genes are TRBV28 and TRBJ1-3; no definite D call. Germline V gene lookup returns CDR1 MDHEN and CDR2 SYDVKM. This CDR3 contains 13 residues. Deletions cut 3 bases from V and 1 base from J, with 4 bases between. The DNA for the CDR3 is TGTGCCAGCAGTTTGCTATCTGGAAACACCATATATTTT. It translates to CASSLLSGNTIYF.

The rearrangement uses TRBV6-5 and TRBJ1-1; no clear D gene. Germline V gene lookup returns CDR1 MNHEY and CDR2 SVGAGI. The CDR3 sequence is 14 residues long. V was cut by 0 bases and J by 11 bases, with 16 bases left in between. Written as DNA, the CDR3 is TGTGCCAGCAGTTACTCCTCTACCCCCGCGGCGGCTTTCTTT. Translated: CASSYSSTPAAAFF.

The J gene is TRBJ1-1, the V gene TRBV6-5; D not resolved. V was clipped by 6 bases and J by 2 bases, with 10 bases between them. Germline V gene data show CDR1 as MNHEY and CDR2 as SVGAGI. The CDR3 has 13 residues. Written as DNA, the CDR3 is TGTGCCAGCAGAAGGGAGGTTAACACTGAAGCTTTCTTT. Amino acid sequence: CASRREVNTEAFF.

V gene TRBV6-6 combines with J gene TRBJ1-1; TRBD1 aligns across 7 bases. CDR1 is MNHNY and CDR2 is SVGAGI in the germline V gene (reference sequence). V lost 0 bases and J lost 5; bases outside the gene matches: 6. The CDR3 covers 15 residues. The CDR3 coding sequence is TGTGCCAGCAGTTACTCTGAGGGGGCAGTTACTGAAGCTTTCTTT. Its protein product is CASSYSEGAVTEAFF.

This chain connects TRBV5-1 to TRBJ2-1; 7 bases agree with TRBD2. The V segment lost 3 bases and the J segment 0 bases; nucleotides outside the gene matches: 21. Looked up from germline, CDR1 is SGHRS and CDR2 is YFSETQ. The CDR3 has 21 amino acids. CDR3 sequence reads: CASSSPTSWKGSPSSYNEQFF. CDR3 nucleotides: TGCGCCAGCAGCTCTCCGACTAGCTGGAAAGGATCCCCTAGCTCCTACAATGAGCAGTTCTTC.

The chain is built from TRBV28 and TRBJ2-3; 7 bases are shared with TRBD2. The length of the CDR3 is 14 residues. Per the germline V gene, CDR1 is MDHEN and CDR2 is SYDVKM. CDR3 in amino acids: CRAGNKSSTDTQYF. The CDR3 bases are TGTAGAGCGGGGAATAAATCTAGCACAGATACGCAGTATTTT.

The gene calls are TRBV11-2 and TRBJ2-7; maybe TRBD2 (5 bases). The CDR3 totals 14 residues. Germline CDR1 is SGHAT and CDR2 is FQNNGV. Trimming took 1 base from V and 6 from J, leaving 13 bases between them. Here the CDR3 reads CASSLVRGSFEQYF. CDR3 in DNA: TGTGCCAGCAGCTTAGTCCGGGGTTCGTTCGAGCAGTACTTC.

V is TRBV19 and J is TRBJ1-5; 10 bases align to TRBD1. Germline V gene sequence: CDR1 LNHDA, CDR2 SQIVND (reference sequence). V lost 7 bases and J lost 6; bases outside the gene matches: 9. The CDR3 consists of 15 residues. CDR3 in amino acids: CASKRQGAVVQPQHF. For the CDR3, the DNA is TGTGCCAGTAAGCGACAGGGGGCGGTCGTTCAGCCCCAGCATTTT.

V usage is TRBV7-2 and J usage is TRBJ1-2; D not certain. Germline assignment: CDR1 SGHTA and CDR2 FQGNSA. The CDR3 covers 12 residues. Trimming shortened V by 5 bases and J by 5 bases, and 9 bases separated the two germline ends. This chain's CDR3 is CASSLDGYGYTF. CDR3 DNA: TGTGCCAGCAGCCTAGACGGTTATGGCTACACCTTC.